Listed below are T cell receptor delta chains from one sample, sequenced in a study of Vδ1+ human thymocytes. TCRdb reapplied CATT to the multiplex PCR reads. This sample has just under 55,000 delta-chain clones, with more than 15% found just once. The sequenced material came from Vdelta1+ gamma-delta thymocytes from the thymus. These receptors were collected from a boy under two years old who had congenital heart surgery. CDR3s include the opening cysteine and the closing phenylalanine or tryptophan. A D gene is named only where the DNA matches it firmly. Some rows mark clone size as missing; the rest say once, few, many or name a class of expanded clone.

cdr3_length j_call clone_size d_call v_call cdr3_aa cdr3_nt
18 TRDJ1 NA NA TRDV1 CALGELKPYYRYTDKLIF TGTGCTCTTGGGGAACTGAAGCCCTACTACCGGTACACCGATAAACTCATCTTT
24 TRDJ1 few NA TRDV1 CALGDSRNLPKSKWGIWYTDKLIF TGTGCTCTTGGGGACTCGAGAAACCTTCCTAAGTCGAAGTGGGGGATATGGTACACCGATAAACTCATCTTT
19 TRDJ1 NA NA TRDV1 CALGELGSLRLGYTDKLIF TGTGCTCTTGGGGAACTGGGCTCCCTACGTCTGGGATATACCGATAAACTCATCTTT
18 TRDJ1 few NA TRDV1 CALGKRYATGSYTDKLIF TGTGCTCTTGGGAAGAGATACGCTACTGGGTCTTACACCGATAAACTCATCTTT
19 TRDJ1 NA TRDD3 TRDV1 CALGSPTDWGIVGTDKLIF TGTGCTCTTGGGTCCCCTACGGACTGGGGGATAGTTGGCACCGATAAACTCATCTTT
16 TRDJ1 NA TRDD3 TRDV1 CALGPRTGGYTDKLIF TGTGCTCTTGGGCCTCGTACTGGGGGATACACCGATAAACTCATCTTT
13 TRDJ1 few NA TRDV1 CALGELIRDKLIF TGTGCTCTTGGGGAACTAATCCGGGATAAACTCATCTTT
20 TRDJ1 NA NA TRDV1 CALGEVGRFLRMGDTDKLIF TGTGCTCTTGGGGAAGTCGGAAGGTTCCTACGGATGGGGGATACCGATAAACTCATCTTT
23 TRDJ2 few TRDD3 TRDV1 CALGELGLVGYWGNLTLTAQLFF TGTGCTCTTGGGGAACTAGGCCTAGTAGGGTACTGGGGGAACCTTACTTTGACAGCACAACTCTTCTTT
21 TRDJ1 NA TRDD3 TRDV1 CALGEHPKVGDTGGYTDKLIF TGTGCTCTTGGGGAACATCCTAAGGTGGGGGATACTGGGGGTTACACCGATAAACTCATCTTT
14 TRDJ1 NA NA TRDV1 CALGEDGWVGELIF TGTGCTCTTGGGGAAGACGGCTGGGTGGGGGAACTCATCTTT
16 TRDJ1 few NA TRDV1 CALRYFPPNYTDKLIF TGTGCTCTTAGGTACTTCCCCCCCAACTACACCGATAAACTCATCTTT
17 TRDJ1 NA NA TRDV1 CALGELYSPGATDKLIF TGTGCTCTTGGGGAACTATACAGTCCGGGCGCAACCGATAAACTCATCTTT
18 TRDJ1 NA TRDD3 TRDV1 CALVTTILGDRDTDKLIF TGTGCTCTTGTAACCACAATACTGGGGGATAGGGACACCGATAAACTCATCTTT
17 TRDJ1 few TRDD3 TRDV1 CALGGPLGDTRRDKLIF TGTGCTCTTGGGGGGCCGCTGGGGGATACGAGGAGGGATAAACTCATCTTT
18 TRDJ1 few NA TRDV1 CALGESPYYWAYTDKLIF TGTGCTCTTGGGGAATCTCCTTATTACTGGGCTTACACCGATAAACTCATCTTT
19 TRDJ1 NA NA TRDV1 CALGEAAPIRWGGTDKLIF TGTGCTCTTGGGGAAGCCGCCCCAATACGATGGGGGGGAACAGATAAACTCATCTTT
21 TRDJ1 NA TRDD3 TRDV1 CALGELYASLPGDKGVYKLIF TGTGCTCTTGGGGAACTTTATGCCTCTCTACCGGGGGATAAAGGGGTCTATAAACTCATCTTT
16 TRDJ1 few TRDD3 TRDV1 CALGEYLGDTEDKLIF TGTGCTCTTGGGGAATATCTGGGGGATACGGAGGATAAACTCATCTTT
19 TRDJ1 NA NA TRDV1 CALGGLSYWGFSYTDKLIF TGTGCTCTTGGGGGACTTTCCTACTGGGGGTTCTCTTACACCGATAAACTCATCTTT
19 TRDJ1 NA TRDD3 TRDV1 CALGGTNLSGGPYTDKLIF TGTGCTCTTGGGGGGACGAACCTATCTGGGGGACCGTACACCGATAAACTCATCTTT
20 TRDJ1 NA TRDD3 TRDV2 CACDTLLGDTSPLFRDKLIF TGTGCCTGTGACACCTTGCTGGGGGATACTTCCCCGCTTTTCCGCGATAAACTCATCTTT